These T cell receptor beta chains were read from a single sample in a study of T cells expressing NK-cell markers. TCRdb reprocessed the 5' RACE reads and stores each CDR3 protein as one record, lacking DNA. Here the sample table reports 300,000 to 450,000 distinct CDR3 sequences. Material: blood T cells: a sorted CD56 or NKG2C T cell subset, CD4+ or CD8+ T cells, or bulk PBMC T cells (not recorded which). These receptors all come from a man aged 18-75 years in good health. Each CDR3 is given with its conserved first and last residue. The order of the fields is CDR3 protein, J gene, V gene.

CDR3: CSPGGGTDTQYF
J: TRBJ2-3
V: TRBV20-1

CDR3: CSARAGARGTQYF
J: TRBJ2-5
V: TRBV20-1

CDR3: CASSLRGLGSYNEQFF
J: TRBJ2-1
V: TRBV7-3

CDR3: CASSLTSGSHNEQFF
J: TRBJ2-1
V: TRBV5-1

CDR3: CASSPSATVRGYNEQFF
J: TRBJ2-1
V: TRBV3-1

CDR3: CASSFRVGGTRTDTQYF
J: TRBJ2-3
V: TRBV11-2

CDR3: CASSLAPATNEKLFF
J: TRBJ1-4
V: TRBV7-6

CDR3: CASSSFMTQPQHF
J: TRBJ1-5
V: TRBV6-5

CDR3: CASDREAYGYTF
J: TRBJ1-2
V: TRBV12-3/TRBV12-4

CDR3: CSVDDPFGGHTDTQYF
J: TRBJ2-3
V: TRBV29-1

CDR3: CASSLGRTNTEAFF
J: TRBJ1-1
V: TRBV5-1

CDR3: CATKRGAQPQHF
J: TRBJ1-5
V: TRBV19

CDR3: CASRTGRGLSYGYTF
J: TRBJ1-2
V: TRBV2

CDR3: CASVDRGQETQYF
J: TRBJ2-5
V: TRBV11-2

CDR3: CSVELSPLGGLLTGELFF
J: TRBJ2-2
V: TRBV29-1

CDR3: CASSQGRINTGELFF
J: TRBJ2-2
V: TRBV2

CDR3: CAWSRSRDCIGKLFF
J: TRBJ1-4
V: TRBV30

CDR3: CASSIAGQGAVQPQHF
J: TRBJ1-5
V: TRBV19

CDR3: CASSEGRNTGELFF
J: TRBJ2-2
V: TRBV2

CDR3: CASSLIAGGRETQYF
J: TRBJ2-5
V: TRBV28

CDR3: CASSPIGLAGGQETQYF
J: TRBJ2-5
V: TRBV13

CDR3: CAIRTKEIGYTF
J: TRBJ1-2
V: TRBV10-3

CDR3: CAISESTSGQETQYF
J: TRBJ2-5
V: TRBV10-3

CDR3: CAIRGDRHRPNTGELFF
J: TRBJ2-2
V: TRBV10-3

CDR3: CASSIEGTNTEAFF
J: TRBJ1-1
V: TRBV19

CDR3: CASSLIAGYIGELFF
J: TRBJ2-2
V: TRBV11-2

CDR3: CASSRDWLSYEQYF
J: TRBJ2-7
V: TRBV27

CDR3: CASSGGRGRMAGELFF
J: TRBJ2-2
V: TRBV2

CDR3: CASSFRTGPFGANVLTF
J: TRBJ2-6
V: TRBV7-8

CDR3: CASSYPSSSYNEQFF
J: TRBJ2-1
V: TRBV7-6

CDR3: CASSVRDSNYGYTF
J: TRBJ1-2
V: TRBV12-3/TRBV12-4

CDR3: CAISGKGDRGGEQYF
J: TRBJ2-7
V: TRBV10-3

CDR3: CASSPVGVTDTQYF
J: TRBJ2-3
V: TRBV18

CDR3: CASSSRGGDTTYNEQFF
J: TRBJ2-1
V: TRBV7-9

CDR3: CASQNSWNTEAFF
J: TRBJ1-1
V: TRBV6-2/TRBV6-3

CDR3: CASSLGLGTMGAQHF
J: TRBJ1-5
V: TRBV7-2

CDR3: CSVRRNSPLHF
J: TRBJ1-6
V: TRBV20-1

CDR3: CSAPLRAGQGYTF
J: TRBJ1-2
V: TRBV20-1

CDR3: CAITNHMEVDTGELFF
J: TRBJ2-2
V: TRBV11-3

CDR3: CASSVGTGEWDGYTF
J: TRBJ1-2
V: TRBV7-9

CDR3: CATSDVASLTGELFF
J: TRBJ2-2
V: TRBV24-1

CDR3: CASSIERLAHTGELFF
J: TRBJ2-2
V: TRBV19

CDR3: CASSPSTAMNTEAFF
J: TRBJ1-1
V: TRBV18

CDR3: CASAPKGGLSGDTQYF
J: TRBJ2-3
V: TRBV28

CDR3: CASSPAAGGRANTGELFF
J: TRBJ2-2
V: TRBV18

CDR3: CASSLGGFAGSDKNIQYF
J: TRBJ2-4
V: TRBV11-2

CDR3: CATSRDTGGNQPQHF
J: TRBJ1-5
V: TRBV15

CDR3: CAGSLAGTSTDTQYF
J: TRBJ2-3
V: TRBV5-1

CDR3: CASSGRIDVNEQFF
J: TRBJ2-1
V: TRBV7-2

CDR3: CASNNLAGGYNEQFF
J: TRBJ2-1
V: TRBV6-2/TRBV6-3

CDR3: CSGQDRPIHNEQFF
J: TRBJ2-1
V: TRBV20-1

CDR3: CASSLERGGGYEQYF
J: TRBJ2-7
V: TRBV7-2

CDR3: CASSPLRSREQYF
J: TRBJ2-7
V: TRBV18

CDR3: CASSYGDMGRVYEQYF
J: TRBJ2-7
V: TRBV7-2

CDR3: CSVVAGGLEYEQYF
J: TRBJ2-7
V: TRBV29-1

CDR3: CASSLAPSGNEQFF
J: TRBJ2-1
V: TRBV7-2

CDR3: CASSYQGDSPNEKLFF
J: TRBJ1-4
V: TRBV6-5

CDR3: CASSPGGGNEKLFF
J: TRBJ1-4
V: TRBV6-1